These 30 T cell receptor beta chains were all obtained from the same sample, sequenced in a study of cytomegalovirus exposure and HLA in healthy donors. The PCR used 60 Vbeta and 13 Jbeta primers. The protocol was immunoSEQ multiplex PCR, while the TCRdb copy is restricted to in-frame clones and leaves out a portion. The table has 150,000 to 200,000 clones, 82% seen once. Sequencing input: PBMCs. The receptor set was obtained from a girl aged 2 to 9 in good health and CMV-seropositive.

This sequence joins TRBV7-3 and TRBJ2-7, with TRBD1 as a possible D gene (5 bases). V lost 2 bases and J lost 6, with 11 bases in between. The CDR3 runs 13 residues. From germline, CDR1 is SGHTA and CDR2 FQGTGA. CDR3 DNA sequence: TGTGCCAGCAGCTTAGGCAGGGCAGGCGAGCAGTACTTC. Protein sequence: CASSLGRAGEQYF.

On this clone: At one end, the junction sequence differs from germline, possibly due to a read error. The gene calls are TRBV30 and TRBJ1-1, with a tentative D call TRBD1 (6 bases). Germline V CDR1 and CDR2: GTSNPN, SVGIG (reference sequence). The CDR3 extends over 11 amino acids. CDR3 in amino acids: CAWSERGHSLF. The CDR3 nucleotides are TGTGCCTGGAGTGAGAGGGGACATTCTCTCTTT.

This chain connects TRBV4-2 to TRBJ2-3, with unresolved D. The CDR3 totals 15 residues. From germline, CDR1 is LGHNA and CDR2 YNFKEQ. V was cut by 0 bases and J by 6 bases, with 13 bases left in between. CDR3 loop: CASSQDGTARDTQYF. The CDR3 bases are TGTGCCAGCAGCCAAGATGGAACAGCCCGGGATACGCAGTATTTT.

The V call is TRBV21-1, the J call TRBJ1-2; the D call of TRBD1 is as the table states it, not checked on the DNA. TRBV21-1 is deemed a pseudogene. The CDR3 loop spans 17 amino acids. CDR3: CASSRYFISGDLYGYTF. As DNA, the CDR3 is TGTGCCAGCAGCAGGTATTTTATATCAGGGGATCTCTATGGCTACACCTTC.

The chain recombines TRBV30 with TRBJ2-1; 7 positions match TRBD2. The CDR3 contains 13 residues. The trim removed 5 bases at V and 9 bases at J, leaving 10 bases unmatched. CDR1 is GTSNPN and CDR2 is SVGIG in the germline V gene (reference sequence). CDR3 nucleotide sequence: TGTGCCTGGTCGGTGGGAGGGCCAAGTGAGCAGTTCTTC. It yields the protein CAWSVGGPSEQFF. The full variable domain, rest sourced from reference TRBV30 and TRBJ2-1, is SQTIHQWPATLVQPVGSPLSLECTVEGTSNPNLYWYRQAAGRGLQLLFYSVGIGQISSEVPQNLSASRPQDRQFILSSKKLLLSDSGFYLCAWSVGGPSEQFFGPGTRLTVL.

The chain carries TRBV29-1 and TRBJ2-7; 7 bases fit TRBD1. V trimming: 6 bases; J trimming: 2 bases; junction bases outside the gene matches: 10. Per the germline V gene, CDR1 is SQVTM and CDR2 is ANQGSEA. The CDR3 is 14 amino acids. In nucleotides, the CDR3 is TGCAGCGTCCCGGGGCGACAGGGTCCCTACGAGCAGTACTTC. Translated, it gives CSVPGRQGPYEQYF.

The V call is TRBV29-1, the J call TRBJ2-7; 9 nucleotides line up with TRBD1. The CDR3 loop spans 13 amino acids. Trimming took 1 base from V and 2 from J; bases not matched to a gene: 0. Germline CDR1 SQVTM, CDR2 ANQGSEA. The CDR3 here is CSVEGDRAYEQYF. DNA of the CDR3: TGCAGCGTTGAAGGGGACAGGGCCTACGAGCAGTACTTC.

V usage is TRBV10-1 and J usage is TRBJ1-2; D is unresolved. The germline V and J ends were trimmed by 7 bases and 6 bases, with 6 bases remaining between them. Germline V gives CDR1 WNHNN, CDR2 SYGVQD (reference sequence). CDR3 length: 10 amino acids. CDR3 bases: TGCGCCAGCACGGGGAATGGCTACACCTTC. Translation: CASTGNGYTF.

The rearrangement links TRBV7-9 to TRBJ2-1; 10 bases fit TRBD2. V trimming: 1 base; J trimming: 14 bases; junction bases outside the gene matches: 5. Germline-derived CDR1 and CDR2 are SEHNR and FQNEAQ (reference sequence). This CDR3 region has 13 residues. The CDR3 region is CASSLGSSGRKFF. CDR3 sequence (DNA): TGTGCCAGCAGCTTAGGGTCTAGCGGGAGAAAGTTCTTC.

V usage is TRBV28 and J usage is TRBJ2-7; D not resolved. CDR1 and CDR2 from the germline V gene are MDHEN and SYDVKM. With 3 bases removed from V and 0 bases from J, the gap between germline ends came to 12 bases. This CDR3 comprises 15 residues. DNA of the CDR3: TGTGCCAGCAGTTTTAGAGACGCAGGCTCCTACGAGCAGTACTTC. The encoded protein is CASSFRDAGSYEQYF. Looking up the rest from reference TRBV28 and TRBJ2-7 gives the full variable domain: DVKVTQSSRYLVKRTGEKVFLECVQDMDHENMFWYRQDPGLGLRLIYFSYDVKMKEKGDIPEGYSVSREKKERFSLILESASTNQTSMYLCASSFRDAGSYEQYFGPGTRLTVT.

The chain uses TRBV28 and TRBJ1-2, with D perhaps TRBD1 (6 bases). The CDR3 spans 17 residues. Germline CDR1 is MDHEN and CDR2 is SYDVKM. V lost 5 bases and J lost 2, with 21 bases in between. CDR3 sequence (DNA): TGTGCCAGCAGTGATGACCCCCTCTCAGGGGTAAACTATGGCTACACCTTC. Amino acid sequence: CASSDDPLSGVNYGYTF.

This chain connects TRBV7-9 to TRBJ2-5; D is uncertain. This CDR3 spans 16 amino acids. Germline lookup yields CDR1 SEHNR and CDR2 FQNEAQ (reference sequence). Trimming removed 5 bases at V and 5 bases at J, with 21 bases between. The CDR3 loop reads CASSPSSDLTKETQYF. The CDR3 nucleotides read TGTGCCAGCAGCCCGTCGTCAGATTTAACCAAGGAGACCCAGTACTTC.

V is TRBV2 and J is TRBJ2-1; 8 bases agree with TRBD2. V lost 6 bases and J lost 8; bases outside the gene matches: 6. Germline V lookup: CDR1 SNHLY, CDR2 FYNNEI. The CDR3 contains 13 residues. The CDR3 sequence is CASRESGSHEQFF. For the CDR3, the DNA is TGTGCCAGCAGAGAGAGCGGGAGCCATGAGCAGTTCTTC.

This sequence joins TRBV6-4 and TRBJ2-2; 7 bases are a match to TRBD2. Trimming took 3 bases from V and 6 from J; bases not matched to a gene: 7. CDR1 and CDR2 from the germline V gene are MRHNA and SNTAGT. This CDR3 has 15 amino acids. CDR3 DNA: TGTGCCAGCAGTGAAAGACTAGCAGGGCCCGGGGAGCTGTTTTTT. This translates into CASSERLAGPGELFF.

The J gene is TRBJ2-3, the V gene TRBV5-4, with 8 bases aligning to TRBD2. V shed 4 bases and J 6 bases; nucleotides not matched to a gene: 10. Germline lookup yields CDR1 SGHNT and CDR2 YYREEE (reference sequence). The CDR3 totals 15 residues. The CDR3 loop reads CASSPMGAGADTQYF. The CDR3, as DNA: TGTGCCAGCAGCCCGATGGGAGCGGGGGCCGATACGCAGTATTTT.

J is TRBJ1-2 and V is TRBV6-5, with a tentative D call TRBD1 (6 bases). From germline, CDR1 is MNHEY and CDR2 SVGAGI. The CDR3 spans 12 residues. The V end lost 5 bases, the J end lost 8 bases, and 12 bases lay between the germline ends. CDR3 region: CASSTGTEGYTF. In DNA, the CDR3 is TGTGCCAGCAGTACAGGGACGGAGGGCTACACCTTC.

This clone was detected only a few times. This chain joins TRBV5-4 and TRBJ1-4; 7 bases fit TRBD1. This CDR3 contains 13 residues. Losses at the gene ends were 1 base for V and 11 bases for J; bases not matched to a gene: 5. Per germline, CDR1 SGHNT and CDR2 YYREEE (reference sequence). As DNA, the CDR3 is TGTGCCAGCAGCTTGAAGGGGGCAGGGAAACTGTTTTTT. This codes for CASSLKGAGKLFF. The full variable domain, in which reference TRBV5-4 and TRBJ1-4 provide the parts outside the CDR3, is ETGVTQSPTHLIKTRGQQVTLRCSSQSGHNTVSWYQQALGQGPQFIFQYYREEENGRGNFPPRFSGLQFPNYSSELNVNALELDDSALYLCASSLKGAGKLFFGSGTQLSVL.

This clone has more than one count but fewer than ten. J is TRBJ2-5 and V is TRBV5-4; TRBD2 matches 10 bases. The V gene end was trimmed by 4 bases and the J gene end by 7 bases; junction bases not matched to a gene: 13. Germline CDR1 SGHNT, CDR2 YYREEE (reference sequence). There are 16 residues in the CDR3. In DNA, the CDR3 is TGTGCCAGCAGCGCCAGCGGGAGGGCCCATGAAGCGACCCAGTACTTC. Its translation: CASSASGRAHEATQYF. Based on the CDR3 plus reference TRBV5-4 and TRBJ2-5, the full variable domain is ETGVTQSPTHLIKTRGQQVTLRCSSQSGHNTVSWYQQALGQGPQFIFQYYREEENGRGNFPPRFSGLQFPNYSSELNVNALELDDSALYLCASSASGRAHEATQYFGPGTRLLVL.

The rearrangement uses TRBV28 and TRBJ1-4; D remains ambiguous. Trimming took off 3 bases at V and 0 bases at J, with 8 bases between the two ends. This CDR3 has 15 amino acids. CDR1 and CDR2 (germline): MDHEN, SYDVKM. The CDR3 coding sequence is TGTGCCAGCAGTTTTTTGGCAACAACTAATGAAAAACTGTTTTTT. Translated: CASSFLATTNEKLFF.

The V gene is TRBV7-3, the J gene TRBJ2-5; 7 bases match TRBD2. CDR1 and CDR2 (germline): SGHTA, FQGTGA. Trimming cost V 5 bases and J 3 bases; bases outside gene matches: 3. This CDR3 has 13 residues. In nucleotides, the CDR3 is TGTGCCAGCAGCGGACTAGGTGAAGAGACCCAGTACTTC. Amino acid sequence: CASSGLGEETQYF.

In its sample, this clone was seen once. The chain uses TRBV7-9 and TRBJ2-1, with TRBD1 identical over 7 bases. Germline lookup yields CDR1 SEHNR and CDR2 FQNEAQ (reference sequence). The CDR3 length is 16 residues. With 1 base clipped from V and 7 bases from J, the junction kept 10 bases outside the gene matches. In DNA, the CDR3 is TGTGCCAGCAGCTTAGGGGATCAGGGGGTGAGGAATGAGCAGTTCTTC. It is translated as CASSLGDQGVRNEQFF.

The rearrangement links TRBV5-4 to TRBJ1-2; unclear D gene. The CDR3 runs 15 residues. V was cut by 4 bases and J by 5 bases, with 18 bases left in between. CDR1 SGHNT and CDR2 YYREEE come from the germline V gene (reference sequence). CDR3 in amino acids: CASSLDSLPLYGYTF. The DNA for the CDR3 is TGTGCCAGCAGCCTTGACTCCCTGCCCCTGTATGGCTACACCTTC.

The rearrangement uses TRBV27 and TRBJ2-7, with 16 bases lining up with TRBD2. V was pared by 0 bases and J by 4 bases, with 6 bases of the junction left unmatched. Germline V lookup: CDR1 MNHEY, CDR2 SMNVEV (reference sequence). This CDR3 region has 18 residues. The CDR3 region has the DNA TGTGCCAGCAGTTTATCGGGACTAGCGGGAGGGCCTCCTTACGAGCAGTACTTC. Amino acid sequence: CASSLSGLAGGPPYEQYF.

The chain carries TRBV23-1 and TRBJ2-3; TRBD2 matches 10 bases. TRBV23-1 is filed as an ORF, its function uncertain. J lost 4 bases, V lost 1 base, and 5 bases had no gene match. The CDR3 is 16 residues long. In nucleotides, the CDR3 is TGCGCCAGCAGTCAATGTAGCGGGAGGCTCCCAGATACGCAGTATTTT. It codes for CASSQCSGRLPDTQYF.

The V call is TRBV29-1, the J call TRBJ2-1; TRBD2 agrees at 11 bases. Germline lookup yields CDR1 SQVTM and CDR2 ANQGSEA. The CDR3 loop spans 17 amino acids. V lost 5 bases and J lost 0; bases outside the gene matches: 9. CDR3 region: CSVQRLAGSRSYNEQFF. CDR3 DNA: TGCAGCGTTCAGAGACTAGCGGGATCACGCTCCTACAATGAGCAGTTCTTC.

The chain couples TRBV14 to TRBJ1-1, with 8 bases aligning to TRBD1. V was clipped by 1 base and J by 0 bases; unmatched bases: 10. The CDR3 extends over 18 amino acids. Germline V lookup: CDR1 SGHDN, CDR2 FVKESK. Here the CDR3 DNA reads TGTGCCAGCAGCCAAGGAGAGACAGGGGCCTCGATGAACACTGAAGCTTTCTTT. It yields the protein CASSQGETGASMNTEAFF. Filled out from reference TRBV14 and TRBJ1-1, the complete variable domain reads EAGVTQFPSHSVIEKGQTVTLRCDPISGHDNLYWYRRVMGKEIKFLLHFVKESKQDESGMPNNRFLAERTGGTYSTLKVQPAELEDSGVYFCASSQGETGASMNTEAFFGQGTRLTVV.

V gene TRBV5-6 combines with J gene TRBJ1-4, with unresolved D. CDR1 is SGHDT and CDR2 is YYEEEE in the germline V gene. The ends were cut back, 0 bases at V and 8 bases at J, with 8 bases in the middle. The CDR3 runs to 13 residues. The CDR3 loop is CASSLDSWEKLFF. For the CDR3, the DNA is TGTGCCAGCAGCTTGGACAGTTGGGAAAAACTGTTTTTT.

The count of this clone is one. The chain carries TRBV28 and TRBJ2-7, with 15 bases lining up with TRBD2. V was pared by 3 bases and J by 2 bases, with 2 bases of the junction left unmatched. The CDR3 extends over 16 amino acids. The germline V gene has CDR1 MDHEN and CDR2 SYDVKM. CDR3 amino acids: CASSFGLAGGPYEQYF. The CDR3 region has the DNA TGTGCCAGCAGTTTTGGACTAGCGGGAGGGCCCTACGAGCAGTACTTC.

About this clone: The sample contains more than one DNA sequence encoding this CDR3. The chain uses TRBV4-1 and TRBJ2-7; 9 nucleotides match TRBD1. This CDR3 has 14 residues. The V gene's germline CDR1 is MGHRA and CDR2 YSYEKL. Losses at the gene ends were 3 bases for V and 3 bases for J; bases not matched to a gene: 3. The CDR3 loop is CASSQPGQGYEQYF. In nucleotides, the CDR3 is TGCGCCAGCAGCCAGCCGGGACAGGGCTACGAGCAGTACTTC.

The rearrangement uses TRBV6-5 and TRBJ1-5; D gene uncertain. V was clipped by 4 bases and J by 5 bases, with 9 bases between them. This CDR3 has 13 amino acids. In germline, CDR1 is MNHEY, CDR2 SVGAGI. The CDR3 DNA sequence: TGTGCCAGCAGTTCACGGGAATATCAGCCCCAGCATTTT. This encodes CASSSREYQPQHF.